These T cell receptor beta chains were read from a single sample in a study of cytomegalovirus exposure and HLA in healthy donors. The repertoire was sequenced with immunoSEQ multiplex PCR; TCRdb's copy has only in-frame clones and lacks some. The profile shows about 120,000 clones, approximately 80% of them singletons. Sample: PBMCs. Receptor source: a woman under 30 in good health and CMV-seronegative. Each CDR3 is given with its conserved first and last residue. The order of the fields is clone size, J gene, V gene, CDR3 protein. Rows may omit the clone size; those that give it use once, few, many or a size class.

clone_size: NA; j_call: TRBJ2-3; v_call: TRBV9; cdr3_aa: CASSVAGGRTDTQYF
clone_size: once; j_call: TRBJ2-5; v_call: TRBV10-1; cdr3_aa: CASSSTGDQETQYF
clone_size: few; j_call: TRBJ1-3; v_call: TRBV9; cdr3_aa: CASSAFSGNTIYF
clone_size: NA; j_call: TRBJ1-1; v_call: TRBV5-4; cdr3_aa: CASSLQGMNTEAFF
clone_size: NA; j_call: TRBJ1-5; v_call: TRBV6-5; cdr3_aa: CASSPLHTGYQPQHF
clone_size: NA; j_call: TRBJ2-5; v_call: TRBV19; cdr3_aa: CASRPDRGKMETQYF
clone_size: once; j_call: TRBJ2-7; v_call: TRBV7-8; cdr3_aa: CASSSGIEQYF
clone_size: NA; j_call: TRBJ1-1; v_call: TRBV5-1; cdr3_aa: CASRDPGGMNPTEAFF
clone_size: NA; j_call: TRBJ1-2; v_call: TRBV18; cdr3_aa: CASSERAGGDYGYTF
clone_size: NA; j_call: TRBJ2-2; v_call: TRBV19; cdr3_aa: CASSVLAGVRGTGELFF
clone_size: NA; j_call: TRBJ2-7; v_call: TRBV7-3; cdr3_aa: CASSLLPSYEQYF
clone_size: NA; j_call: TRBJ2-5; v_call: TRBV9; cdr3_aa: CASSVGALAGFQETQYF
clone_size: NA; j_call: TRBJ2-7; v_call: TRBV13; cdr3_aa: CASSFLGQGRYF
clone_size: NA; j_call: TRBJ2-1; v_call: TRBV6-5; cdr3_aa: CASSQTLTSGGQFF
clone_size: NA; j_call: TRBJ2-5; v_call: TRBV7-2; cdr3_aa: CASSLEGQETQYF
clone_size: NA; j_call: TRBJ1-3; v_call: TRBV6-5; cdr3_aa: CASSSNPNGGNTIYF
clone_size: NA; j_call: TRBJ2-3; v_call: TRBV27; cdr3_aa: CASSDGTSRGSTDTQYF
clone_size: NA; j_call: TRBJ2-7; v_call: TRBV9; cdr3_aa: CASSVGPNSYEQYF
clone_size: NA; j_call: TRBJ2-3; v_call: TRBV9; cdr3_aa: CASSVGAGRTLDTQYF
clone_size: NA; j_call: TRBJ1-2; v_call: TRBV5-1; cdr3_aa: CASSSQKGPDYGYTF
clone_size: NA; j_call: TRBJ1-5; v_call: TRBV30; cdr3_aa: CAWREVRGGNQPQHF
clone_size: few; j_call: TRBJ2-5; v_call: TRBV14; cdr3_aa: CASSDGGWRETQYF
clone_size: NA; j_call: TRBJ2-7; v_call: TRBV6-4; cdr3_aa: CAILTEGYEQYF
clone_size: few; j_call: TRBJ1-1; v_call: TRBV19; cdr3_aa: CASSILEGGASTEAFF
clone_size: NA; j_call: TRBJ1-2; v_call: TRBV6-6; cdr3_aa: CASSGAYGYTF
clone_size: NA; j_call: TRBJ1-1; v_call: TRBV18; cdr3_aa: CASSPDRLNTEAFF
clone_size: NA; j_call: TRBJ2-3; v_call: TRBV7-2; cdr3_aa: CASSLVEGLADLARDTQYF
clone_size: NA; j_call: TRBJ1-1; v_call: TRBV29-1; cdr3_aa: CSVNPRLNTEAFF
clone_size: NA; j_call: TRBJ2-7; v_call: TRBV7-8; cdr3_aa: CASSLATGGFGYEQYF
clone_size: NA; j_call: TRBJ1-1; v_call: TRBV6-5; cdr3_aa: CASSLGPNTEAFF
clone_size: few; j_call: TRBJ1-5; v_call: TRBV5-6; cdr3_aa: CASSLAGLPGDQPQHF
clone_size: NA; j_call: TRBJ1-1; v_call: TRBV11-2; cdr3_aa: CASSVGLNTEAFF
clone_size: NA; j_call: TRBJ1-3; v_call: TRBV5-6; cdr3_aa: CASSLYTEHSGNTIYF
clone_size: NA; j_call: TRBJ1-5; v_call: TRBV4-1; cdr3_aa: CASSQEPGQGNQPQHF
clone_size: few; j_call: TRBJ2-7; v_call: TRBV7-9; cdr3_aa: CASSLLPSGREHEQYF
clone_size: NA; j_call: TRBJ2-1; v_call: TRBV28; cdr3_aa: CASIPFGSLGNEQFF
clone_size: NA; j_call: TRBJ2-2; v_call: TRBV19; cdr3_aa: CASSRQGATGELFF
clone_size: NA; j_call: TRBJ1-1; v_call: TRBV7-2; cdr3_aa: CASSSRNEAFF
clone_size: NA; j_call: TRBJ2-1; v_call: TRBV6-4; cdr3_aa: CASSPSGRNEQFF
clone_size: NA; j_call: TRBJ1-5; v_call: TRBV7-3; cdr3_aa: CASSKDSSSNQPQHF
clone_size: once; j_call: TRBJ2-2; v_call: TRBV6-5; cdr3_aa: CASSYLLRANTGELFF
clone_size: NA; j_call: TRBJ2-5; v_call: TRBV13; cdr3_aa: CASSLAPGLAGRQETQYF
clone_size: NA; j_call: TRBJ1-1; v_call: TRBV18; cdr3_aa: CASLGSPWDTEAFF
clone_size: NA; j_call: TRBJ1-1; v_call: TRBV6-5; cdr3_aa: CASSYRGGNTEAFF
clone_size: NA; j_call: TRBJ2-5; v_call: TRBV25-1; cdr3_aa: CASSEFSSETQYF
clone_size: NA; j_call: TRBJ1-1; v_call: TRBV7-3; cdr3_aa: CASSFDRVRTMNTEAFF
clone_size: NA; j_call: TRBJ1-1; v_call: TRBV5-4; cdr3_aa: CASSLVQENTEAFF
clone_size: NA; j_call: TRBJ2-3; v_call: TRBV18; cdr3_aa: CASSHTPSTGPTSTDTQYF
clone_size: NA; j_call: TRBJ2-2; v_call: TRBV7-2; cdr3_aa: CASSFLRGGELFF
clone_size: NA; j_call: TRBJ2-5; v_call: TRBV18; cdr3_aa: CASSPLQRVGEETQYF
clone_size: NA; j_call: TRBJ2-2; v_call: TRBV4-1; cdr3_aa: CASSGGQGSLNTGELFF
clone_size: NA; j_call: TRBJ1-5; v_call: TRBV18; cdr3_aa: CASSPAPSGQPQHF
clone_size: NA; j_call: TRBJ1-1; v_call: TRBV20-1; cdr3_aa: CSAGTGAEAFF